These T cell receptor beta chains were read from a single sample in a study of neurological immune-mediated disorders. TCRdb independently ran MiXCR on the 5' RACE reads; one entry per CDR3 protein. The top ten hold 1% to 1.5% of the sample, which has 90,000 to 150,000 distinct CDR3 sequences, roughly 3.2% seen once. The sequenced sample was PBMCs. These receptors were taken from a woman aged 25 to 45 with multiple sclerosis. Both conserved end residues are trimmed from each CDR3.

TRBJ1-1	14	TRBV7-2	ASSKRGTTENTEAF
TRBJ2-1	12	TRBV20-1	SAQYSGGIVEQF
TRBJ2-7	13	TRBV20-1	SARDVPGQGYEQY
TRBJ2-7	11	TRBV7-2	ASRGQSSYEQY
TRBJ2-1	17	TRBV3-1	ASSQGGTSGRIPNNEQF
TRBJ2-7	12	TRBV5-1	ASSLDARAYEQY
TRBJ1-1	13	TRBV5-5	ASSQTGTLNTEAF
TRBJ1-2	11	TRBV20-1	SVGVGIFDGYT
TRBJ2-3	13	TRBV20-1	SASFSRGGTDTQY
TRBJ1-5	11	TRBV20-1	SARQGTSQPQH
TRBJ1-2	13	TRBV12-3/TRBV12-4	ASRTGTASNYGYT
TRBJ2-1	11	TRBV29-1	SVASGSTLGQF
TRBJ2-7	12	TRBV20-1	SASKTGSAYEQY
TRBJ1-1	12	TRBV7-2	ASSSTGARAEAF
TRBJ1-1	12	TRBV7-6	ASSPSPGVTEAF
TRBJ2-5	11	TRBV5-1	ASSEFPGETQY
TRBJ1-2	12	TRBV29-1	SVEGLAGRDGYT
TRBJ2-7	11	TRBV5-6	ASSLQDLYEQY
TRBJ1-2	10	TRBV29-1	SVRGNTYGYT
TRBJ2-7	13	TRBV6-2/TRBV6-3	ASKPSGVSSYEQY
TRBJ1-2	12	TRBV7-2	ASSRYGREKGYT
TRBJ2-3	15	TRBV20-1	SATLGLAGAVADTQY
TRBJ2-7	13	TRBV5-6	ASSLSYREGYEQY
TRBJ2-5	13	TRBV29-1	SVEEGSGGVETQY
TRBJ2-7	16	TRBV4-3	ASSQGTLGAESSYEQY
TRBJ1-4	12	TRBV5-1	ASSLDTVNEKLF
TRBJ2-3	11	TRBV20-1	SASPAKTDTQY
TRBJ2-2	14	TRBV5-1	ASSLDRAGPAGELF
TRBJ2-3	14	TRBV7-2	ASTYYRGGSTDTQY
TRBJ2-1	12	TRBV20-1	SAFDENSPNEQF
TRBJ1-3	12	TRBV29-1	SVLTGTTGNTIY
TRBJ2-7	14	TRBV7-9	ASSYRDRSSSYEQY
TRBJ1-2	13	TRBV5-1	ASSLEGNPNYGYT
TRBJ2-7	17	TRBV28	ASSPAGLAEGGAAYEQY
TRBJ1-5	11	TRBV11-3	ASSWEAAQPQH
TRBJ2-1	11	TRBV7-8	ASSLRGHNEQF
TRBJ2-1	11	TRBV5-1	ASSPSGGDEQF
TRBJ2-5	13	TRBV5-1	ATQKQGAVEETQY
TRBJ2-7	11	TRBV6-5	ASSYSPNYEQY
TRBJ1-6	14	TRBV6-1	ASSEARGGWDSPLH
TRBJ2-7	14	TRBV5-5	ASSQSASVRAYEQY
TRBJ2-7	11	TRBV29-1	SVLRQGIKEQY
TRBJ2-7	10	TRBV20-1	SAREPLYEQY
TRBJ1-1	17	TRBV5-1	ASSLAWTDQRIENTEAF